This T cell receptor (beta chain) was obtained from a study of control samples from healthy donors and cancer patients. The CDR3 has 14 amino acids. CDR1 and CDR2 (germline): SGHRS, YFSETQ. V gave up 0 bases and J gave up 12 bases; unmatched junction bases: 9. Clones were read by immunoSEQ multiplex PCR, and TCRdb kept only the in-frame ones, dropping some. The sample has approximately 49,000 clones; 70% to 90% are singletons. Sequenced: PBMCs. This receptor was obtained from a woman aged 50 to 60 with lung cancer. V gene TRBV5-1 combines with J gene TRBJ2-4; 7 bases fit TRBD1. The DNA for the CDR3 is TGCGCCAGCAGCTTGGGACAGGGAAGCCAGGGTCAGTACTTC. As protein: CASSLGQGSQGQYF. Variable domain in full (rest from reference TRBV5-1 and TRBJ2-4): KAGVTQTPRYLIKTRGQQVTLSCSPISGHRSVSWYQQTPGQGLQFLFEYFSETQRNKGNFPGRFSGRQFSNSRSEMNVSTLELGDSALYLCASSLGQGSQGQYFGAGTRLSVL.